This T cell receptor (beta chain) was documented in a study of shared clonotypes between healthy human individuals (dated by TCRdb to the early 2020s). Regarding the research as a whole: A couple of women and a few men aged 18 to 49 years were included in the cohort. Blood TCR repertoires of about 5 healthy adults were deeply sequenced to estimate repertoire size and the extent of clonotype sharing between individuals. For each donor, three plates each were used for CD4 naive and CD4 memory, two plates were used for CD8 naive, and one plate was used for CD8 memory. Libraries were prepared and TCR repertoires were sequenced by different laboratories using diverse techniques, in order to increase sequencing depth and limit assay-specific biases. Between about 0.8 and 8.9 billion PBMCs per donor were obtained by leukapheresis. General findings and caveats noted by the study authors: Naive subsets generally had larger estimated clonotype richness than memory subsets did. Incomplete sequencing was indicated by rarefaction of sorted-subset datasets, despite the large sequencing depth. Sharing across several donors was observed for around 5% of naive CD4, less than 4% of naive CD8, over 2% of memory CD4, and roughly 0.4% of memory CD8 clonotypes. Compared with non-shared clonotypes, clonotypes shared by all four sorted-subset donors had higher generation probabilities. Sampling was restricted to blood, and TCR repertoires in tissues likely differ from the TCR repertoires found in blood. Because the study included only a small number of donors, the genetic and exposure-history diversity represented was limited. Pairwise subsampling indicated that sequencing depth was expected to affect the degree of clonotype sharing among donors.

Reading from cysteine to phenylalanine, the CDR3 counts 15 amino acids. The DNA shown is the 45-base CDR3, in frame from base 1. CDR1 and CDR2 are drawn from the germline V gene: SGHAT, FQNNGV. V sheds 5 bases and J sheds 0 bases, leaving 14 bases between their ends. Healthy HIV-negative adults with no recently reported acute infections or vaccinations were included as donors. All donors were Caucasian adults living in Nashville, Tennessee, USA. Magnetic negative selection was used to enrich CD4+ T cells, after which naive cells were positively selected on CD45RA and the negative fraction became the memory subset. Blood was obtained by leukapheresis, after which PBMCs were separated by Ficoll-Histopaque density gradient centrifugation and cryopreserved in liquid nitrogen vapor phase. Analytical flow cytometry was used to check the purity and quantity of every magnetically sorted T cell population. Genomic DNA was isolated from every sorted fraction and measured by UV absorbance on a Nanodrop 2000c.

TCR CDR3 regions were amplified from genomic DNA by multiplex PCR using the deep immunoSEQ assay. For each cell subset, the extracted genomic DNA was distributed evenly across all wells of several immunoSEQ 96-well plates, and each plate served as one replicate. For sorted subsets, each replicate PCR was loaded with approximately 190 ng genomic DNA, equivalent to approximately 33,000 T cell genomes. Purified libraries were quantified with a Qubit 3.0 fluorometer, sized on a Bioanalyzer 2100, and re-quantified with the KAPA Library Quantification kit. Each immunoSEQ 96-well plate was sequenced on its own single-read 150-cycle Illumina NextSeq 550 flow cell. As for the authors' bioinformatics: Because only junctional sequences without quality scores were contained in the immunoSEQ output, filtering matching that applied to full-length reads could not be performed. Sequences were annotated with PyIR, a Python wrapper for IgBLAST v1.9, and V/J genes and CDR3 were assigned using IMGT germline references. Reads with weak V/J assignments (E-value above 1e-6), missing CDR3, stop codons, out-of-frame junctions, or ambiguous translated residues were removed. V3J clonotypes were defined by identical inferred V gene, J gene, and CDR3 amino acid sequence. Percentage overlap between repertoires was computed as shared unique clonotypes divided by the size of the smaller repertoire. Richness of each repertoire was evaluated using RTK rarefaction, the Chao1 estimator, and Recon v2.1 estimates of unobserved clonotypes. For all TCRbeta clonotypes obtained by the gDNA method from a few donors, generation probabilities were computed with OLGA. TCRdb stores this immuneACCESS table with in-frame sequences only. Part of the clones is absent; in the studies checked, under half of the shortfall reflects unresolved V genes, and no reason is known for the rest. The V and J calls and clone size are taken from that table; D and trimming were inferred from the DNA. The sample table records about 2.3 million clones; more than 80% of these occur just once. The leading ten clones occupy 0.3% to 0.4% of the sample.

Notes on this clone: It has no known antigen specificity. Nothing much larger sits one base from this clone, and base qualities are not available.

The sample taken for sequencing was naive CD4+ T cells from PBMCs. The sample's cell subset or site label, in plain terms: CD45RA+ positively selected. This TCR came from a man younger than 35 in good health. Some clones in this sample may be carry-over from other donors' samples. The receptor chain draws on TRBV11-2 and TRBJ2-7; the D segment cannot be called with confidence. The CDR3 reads CASSLLFGFSYEQYF. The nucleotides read TGTGCCAGCAGCCTGCTATTTGGGTTCTCCTACGAGCAGTACTTC.